The next 2 T cell receptor beta chains were all read from a single sample in a study of Graves' ophthalmopathy and Graves' hyperthyroidism. The authors amplified TCR beta CDR3 regions, and they did so from RNA transcripts for repertoire sequencing. In the first round, RT-PCR was carried out with HTBI primers, and a multiplex PCR formed the second round. TCRdb re-called the multiplex PCR reads with MiXCR, one entry per CDR3 protein. The data hold 650,000 to 900,000 distinct CDR3 sequences, with around 40% observed a single time. Sequenced sample: peripheral blood. These receptors were obtained from an adult man with Graves' ophthalmopathy.

This clonotype has only a few counts. The CDR3 DNA sequence: TGTGCCAGCAGCTCCTCCTTCGAGGGGGCGGAGACCCAGTACTTC. Translation: CASSSSFEGAETQYF. The V and J genes are TRBV5-6 and TRBJ2-5, with TRBD1 matching over 7 bases. Germline values: CDR1 SGHDT, CDR2 YYEEEE. The CDR3 is 15 amino acids. V was clipped by 3 bases and J by 5 bases; unmatched bases: 10.

CDR3 nucleotides: TGCAGCGTAGCAAATACAGGGTCCCAGTACTTC. This translates into CSVANTGSQYF. This sequence joins TRBV29-1 and TRBJ2-5; maybe TRBD1 (6 bases). The CDR3 consists of 11 residues. Between the trimmed V and J ends, which lost 6 bases and 9 bases, there was a span of 14 bases. The germline gives CDR1 SQVTM, CDR2 ANQGSEA.